Each of the 24 T cell receptor beta chains below was sequenced from the same sample in a study of T cell responses to AZD1222 COVID-19 vaccine. Clones were read by immunoSEQ multiplex PCR, and TCRdb kept only the in-frame ones, dropping some. Of about 150,000 clones listed, approximately 91% were seen once; the top ten hold around 2.1%. The sequencing used peripheral blood, collected 28 days after the second AZD1222 dose. The receptors were gathered from an adult who received the AZD1222 COVID-19 vaccine.

This clone was detected once. V usage is TRBV25-1 and J usage is TRBJ2-7; a possible D gene is TRBD2 (7 bases). This CDR3 spans 15 amino acids. V gave up 3 bases and J gave up 6 bases, with 18 bases separating them. The V gene's germline CDR1 is MGHDK and CDR2 SYGVNS. DNA of the CDR3: TGTGCCAGCAGTGAGGGAGGGGGGGTACGAGGCGAGCAGTACTTC. Translated: CASSEGGGVRGEQYF.

The chain couples TRBV7-9 to TRBJ1-1; a weak D match, TRBD1 (5 bases). This CDR3 is 15 amino acids long. The germline gives CDR1 SEHNR, CDR2 FQNEAQ (reference sequence). Trimming removed 2 bases from V and 1 base from J, with 11 bases in between. In DNA, the CDR3 is TGTGCCAGCAGCTTAACCAACACAGGGAACACTGAAGCTTTCTTT. It yields the protein CASSLTNTGNTEAFF. The variable domain in full, completed from reference TRBV7-9 and TRBJ1-1, reads DTGVSQNPRHKITKRGQNVTFRCDPISEHNRLYWYRQTLGQGPEFLTYFQNEAQLEKSRLLSDRFSAERPKGSFSTLEIQRTEQGDSAMYLCASSLTNTGNTEAFFGQGTRLTVV.

In this sample, this clone turned up once. V is TRBV7-2 and J is TRBJ2-1; D is undetermined. Germline V gene sequence: CDR1 SGHTA, CDR2 FQGNSA. V shed 4 bases and J shed 7 bases, with 11 bases lying between them. The CDR3 has 13 residues. The chain's CDR3 is CASSSSRLNEQFF. CDR3 coding DNA: TGTGCCAGCAGCTCTTCACGCCTAAATGAGCAGTTCTTC.

The chain has TRBV10-3 and TRBJ2-3, with D tentatively TRBD1 (6 bases). In germline, CDR1 is ENHRY, CDR2 SYGVKD. The CDR3 runs 13 residues. The germline V and J ends were trimmed by 7 bases and 4 bases, with 12 bases remaining between them. The CDR3 loop is CAIMGHGADTQYF. DNA for the CDR3: TGTGCCATCATGGGACACGGGGCAGATACGCAGTATTTT.

The rearrangement links TRBV19 to TRBJ1-2; tentative D call: TRBD1 (5 bases). This CDR3 has 12 amino acids. V was trimmed by 4 bases and J by 2 bases, leaving 5 bases between them. Germline V lookup: CDR1 LNHDA, CDR2 SQIVND (reference sequence). CDR3 sequence (DNA): TGTGCCAGTAGTAGGGACAACTATGGCTACACCTTC. It encodes CASSRDNYGYTF.

V usage is TRBV6-5 and J usage is TRBJ1-2, with a tentative D call TRBD1 (6 bases). Germline loops: CDR1 MNHEY, CDR2 SVGAGI. The CDR3 consists of 15 residues. V lost 6 bases and J 4 bases, leaving 18 bases between the germline ends. CDR3 in DNA: TGTGCCAGCAGGACTTCGGACAGAGATGCCTATGGCTACACCTTC. It translates to CASRTSDRDAYGYTF.

V usage is TRBV28 and J usage is TRBJ1-2; D possibly corresponds to TRBD1 (5 bases). V was cut by 5 bases and J by 12 bases, with 13 bases left in between. The CDR3 consists of 11 residues. From germline, CDR1 is MDHEN and CDR2 SYDVKM. The CDR3 region is CASSLNRDHTF. The CDR3 DNA is TGTGCCAGCAGTCTCAACCGGGACCACACCTTC.

The V call is TRBV7-9, the J call TRBJ2-3, with TRBD1 matching over 8 bases. V gave up 5 bases and J gave up 1 base; unmatched junction bases: 2. Germline V gene sequence: CDR1 SEHNR, CDR2 FQNEAQ (reference sequence). The CDR3 is 14 amino acids. As DNA, the CDR3 is TGTGCCAGCAGCCCGGGACAGGGCACAGATACGCAGTATTTT. Amino acids: CASSPGQGTDTQYF.

This chain links TRBV7-5 with TRBJ2-1; the table's D gene call, TRBD1, was not cross checked with the DNA. TRBV7-5 is assigned pseudogene status. CDR3 length: 14 residues. The CDR3 region has the DNA TGTGCCAGAAGCTCCGGGACAGGGGGCGGTGAGCAGTTCTTC. Translating gives CARSSGTGGGEQFF.

The rearrangement links TRBV3-1 (or the pseudogene TRBV3-2) to TRBJ1-3; D is undetermined. The germline V gene has CDR1 LGHDT and CDR2 YNNKEL (reference sequence). V shed 0 bases and J shed 2 bases, with 8 bases lying between them. The CDR3 length is 15 residues. CDR3 DNA sequence: TGTGCCAGCAGCCAAGATATACAAACTGGAAACACCATATATTTT. This sequence encodes CASSQDIQTGNTIYF.

This clone has a single count. The chain employs TRBV6-5 and TRBJ2-7, with 9 bases matching TRBD1. J gave up 1 base and V 4 bases, and 5 bases lay outside the gene matches. The CDR3 is made up of 15 amino acids. CDR1 is MNHEY, CDR2 SVGAGI, per germline. Here the CDR3 reads CASSFGTGNSYEQYF. The CDR3, as DNA: TGTGCCAGCAGTTTCGGGACAGGGAATTCCTACGAGCAGTACTTC.

The chain carries TRBV10-3 and TRBJ1-2, with 8 bases lining up with TRBD1. The CDR3 spans 18 residues. J lost 4 bases, V lost 3 bases, and 16 bases had no gene match. Germline V gene sequence: CDR1 ENHRY, CDR2 SYGVKD. The CDR3 loop is CAISERGGWQGAAYGYTF. In DNA form, the CDR3 reads TGTGCCATCAGTGAACGGGGGGGATGGCAGGGGGCAGCCTATGGCTACACCTTC.

V and J are TRBV28 and TRBJ2-1; the D gene is possibly TRBD2 (6 bases). Germline values: CDR1 MDHEN, CDR2 SYDVKM. Trimming took off 5 bases at V and 4 bases at J, with 24 bases between the two ends. The CDR3 is 18 residues long. The CDR3 spells CASSLLLTTSPNYNEQFF. CDR3 nucleotide sequence: TGTGCCAGCAGTCTACTCCTTACCACTAGCCCTAATTACAATGAGCAGTTCTTC.

V and J are TRBV7-3 and TRBJ2-1; D not certain. This CDR3 is built from 13 residues. Germline V gene lookup returns CDR1 SGHTA and CDR2 FQGTGA. V lost 8 bases to trimming and J lost 6 bases, with 14 bases between them. CDR3 region: CASRGTDSNEQFF. Here the CDR3 DNA reads TGTGCCAGCCGAGGAACAGACTCCAATGAGCAGTTCTTC.

The chain joins TRBV7-9 to TRBJ1-1, with D unclear. V shed 1 base and J shed 6 bases, with 12 bases lying between them. CDR3 length equals 14 residues. The germline gives CDR1 SEHNR, CDR2 FQNEAQ (reference sequence). The CDR3, as DNA: TGTGCCAGCAGCTTAGGAACAAGGGCAGCTGAAGCTTTCTTT. Translation: CASSLGTRAAEAFF.

The chain couples TRBV7-9 to TRBJ1-1; TRBD1 might be the D (5 bases). CDR1 and CDR2 from the germline V gene are SEHNR and FQNEAQ (reference sequence). The CDR3 has 14 residues. V was pared by 3 bases and J by 1 base, with 9 bases between. The CDR3 DNA is TGTGCCAGCAGCTTTGAAACAGGGAACACTGAAGCTTTCTTT. Translated: CASSFETGNTEAFF.

The chain combines TRBV5-6 with TRBJ2-7; D possibly corresponds to TRBD1 (7 bases). The CDR3 loop spans 14 amino acids. V was cut by 2 bases and J by 7 bases, with 16 bases left in between. The germline gives CDR1 SGHDT, CDR2 YYEEEE. Written as DNA, the CDR3 is TGTGCCAGCAGCTTCGGGTCAGGGGGAGGAGAGCAGTACTTC. Translating it yields CASSFGSGGGEQYF.

This chain links TRBV13 with TRBJ1-2, with TRBD1 identical over 9 bases. CDR3 length equals 15 residues. Trimming removed 4 bases from V and 4 bases from J; junction bases left unmatched: 7. Germline V gene sequence: CDR1 PRHDT, CDR2 FYEKMQ (reference sequence). CDR3 sequence reads: CASSSPDRGGYGYTF. In DNA form, the CDR3 reads TGTGCCAGCAGCTCCCCGGACAGGGGAGGCTATGGCTACACCTTC.

The rearrangement uses TRBV2 and TRBJ2-7; D possibly uses TRBD1 or TRBD2 (5 bases each). V shed 8 bases and J shed 3 bases, with 14 bases lying between them. This CDR3 region has 13 residues. Germline loops: CDR1 SNHLY, CDR2 FYNNEI. CDR3 sequence reads: CASFYGDGYEQYF. The CDR3 coding sequence is TGTGCCAGCTTTTACGGGGACGGCTACGAGCAGTACTTC.

This clone showed up just once. DNA of the CDR3: TGTGCCAGCAGTTTCGGGGGTGACCCCAGGGATGGCTACACCTTC. Encoded protein: CASSFGGDPRDGYTF. The V and J genes are TRBV27 and TRBJ1-2, with D possibly matching TRBD1 (5 bases). V dropped 3 bases and J dropped 6 bases, with 17 bases sitting between them. Germline CDR1 MNHEY, CDR2 SMNVEV (reference sequence). This CDR3 region has 15 residues.

V gene TRBV10-3 combines with J gene TRBJ1-1; no clear D. Trimming left V 10 bases short and J 0 bases short, with 12 bases between. CDR1 ENHRY and CDR2 SYGVKD come from the germline V gene. The CDR3 loop spans 13 amino acids. The CDR3 bases are TGTGCCACCCAGACTGTCATGAACACTGAAGCTTTCTTT. This translates into CATQTVMNTEAFF.

The CDR3 DNA follows: TGTGCCAGTTACACCGAAAGCCCTTATAGCAATCAGCCCCAGCATTTT. It translates to CASYTESPYSNQPQHF. V and J are TRBV19 and TRBJ1-5; no firm D call. V lost 8 bases and J 0 bases, leaving 17 bases between the germline ends. Germline V gives CDR1 LNHDA, CDR2 SQIVND (reference sequence). The CDR3 extends over 16 amino acids.

The gene calls are TRBV11-1 and TRBJ2-7, with 11 bases that match TRBD1. Germline assignment: CDR1 SGHAT and CDR2 FQDESV (reference sequence). The J segment lost 3 bases and the V segment lost 5 bases, leaving 3 bases of the junction unmatched. The CDR3 loop spans 14 amino acids. The CDR3 is CASSRDRGVYEQYF. The CDR3 DNA reads as TGTGCCAGCAGCCGGGACAGGGGGGTCTACGAGCAGTACTTC.

As concerns this clone: Relative to the germline gene, one junction end is altered; a read error may explain this. The rearrangement joins TRBV5-6 to TRBJ1-2; no definite D call. The CDR3 contains 15 residues. Germline CDR1 is SGHDT and CDR2 is YYEEEE. The CDR3 region is CASTLDGSRYYGYTF. CDR3 DNA sequence: TGTGCCAGCACCTTGGACGGTTCAAGGTACTATGGCTACACCTTC.